A selection of T cell receptor beta chains follows, all from one sample in a study of shared clonotypes between healthy human individuals. Assay: immunoSEQ multiplex PCR; the TCRdb copy retains only in-frame clones and omits some. Among fewer than 2.5 million clones, 90% to 95% were seen once, and the ten largest hold 0.36%. Input material: naive CD4+ T cells from PBMCs. These receptors were obtained from a man aged 18 to 30 in good health. Some clones in this sample may be carry-over from other donors' samples. Both conserved end residues are part of each CDR3. The D gene is left open where the match is weak. The listing skips clone size in some rows; elsewhere it reads once, few, many or a size class.

J gene,D gene,V gene,clone size,CDR3 protein,CDR3 DNA
TRBJ2-5,-,TRBV9,-,CASSVDWNQETQYF,TGTGCCAGCAGCGTAGACTGGAACCAAGAGACCCAGTACTTC
TRBJ2-7,-,TRBV30,-,CAWSVSRGTEQYF,TGTGCCTGGAGTGTATCCAGGGGAACCGAGCAGTACTTC
TRBJ1-3,-,TRBV18,-,CASSPPANSGNTIYF,TGTGCCAGCTCACCACCGGCAAACTCTGGAAACACCATATATTTT
TRBJ1-1,-,TRBV6-5,-,CASSYYSGTQGTEAFF,TGTGCCAGCAGTTACTACTCCGGGACTCAGGGGACTGAAGCTTTCTTT
TRBJ2-1,TRBD2,TRBV5-4,-,CASSLIAGGYNEQFF,TGTGCCAGCAGCTTGATAGCGGGAGGGTACAATGAGCAGTTCTTC
TRBJ2-3,TRBD2,TRBV5-1,once,CASNLAGLGTDTQYF,TGCGCCAGCAATCTAGCGGGACTAGGCACAGATACGCAGTATTTT
TRBJ2-1,-,TRBV5-4,-,CASSLGTEQYNEQFF,TGTGCCAGCAGCTTGGGGACGGAACAGTACAATGAGCAGTTCTTC
TRBJ2-3,TRBD2,TRBV19,-,CASSPHSAGFTDTQYF,TGTGCCAGTAGCCCTCATTCAGCGGGGTTCACAGATACGCAGTATTTT
TRBJ2-1,-,TRBV27,-,CASSLSRASDSYNEQFF,TGTGCCAGCAGTTTATCCCGGGCTAGTGACTCCTACAATGAGCAGTTCTTC
TRBJ2-1,TRBD2,TRBV5-1,-,CASSLRGGNEQFF,TGCGCCAGCAGCCTACGCGGGGGCAATGAGCAGTTCTTC
TRBJ1-1,-,TRBV7-9,-,CASSQGPPVNTEAFF,TGTGCCAGCAGCCAGGGGCCCCCGGTGAACACTGAAGCTTTCTTT
TRBJ2-7,-,TRBV25-1,-,CASSGGNSYEQYF,TGTGCCAGCAGTGGGGGGAATTCCTACGAGCAGTACTTC
TRBJ2-6,-,TRBV5-1,-,CASSLPGLPSGANVLTF,TGCGCCAGCAGCTTGCCGGGACTTCCCTCTGGGGCCAACGTCCTGACTTTC
TRBJ2-7,-,TRBV27,-,CASSLLAISSYEQYF,TGTGCCAGCAGTTTATTAGCGATTAGCTCCTACGAGCAGTACTTC
TRBJ2-7,-,TRBV6-1,-,CASNQAISYEQYF,TGTGCCAGCAACCAGGCAATTTCCTACGAGCAGTACTTC
TRBJ1-4,TRBD1,TRBV18,-,CASSPPRGTGGEKLFF,TGTGCCAGCTCACCACCGCGAGGGACAGGGGGTGAAAAACTGTTTTTT
TRBJ2-7,-,TRBV11-2,-,CASSLGLLEQYF,TGTGCCAGCAGCTTAGGGCTGTTGGAGCAGTACTTC
TRBJ1-3,TRBD1,TRBV6-5,-,CASSVNRGHGNTIYF,TGTGCCAGCAGCGTAAACAGGGGCCATGGAAACACCATATATTTT
TRBJ1-1,-,TRBV5-1,few,CASSPPGGILNTEAFF,TGCGCCAGCAGCCCTCCTGGGGGGATCTTGAACACTGAAGCTTTCTTT
TRBJ2-7,TRBD1,TRBV28,few,CASRRVQGPLFEQYF,TGTGCCAGCAGACGAGTACAGGGGCCCCTCTTCGAGCAGTACTTC
TRBJ1-1,-,TRBV5-1,-,CASSPYRTPNTEAFF,TGCGCCAGCAGCCCGTACAGGACCCCGAACACTGAAGCTTTCTTT
TRBJ2-5,TRBD2,TRBV9,-,CASSVGLAGEETQYF,TGTGCCAGCAGCGTAGGGCTAGCGGGGGAAGAGACCCAGTACTTC
TRBJ1-4,-,TRBV6-1,-,CASSPLSRGFKVFF,TGTGCCAGCAGTCCTCTCTCCAGGGGATTTAAGGTGTTTTTT
TRBJ1-6,TRBD1,TRBV27,once,CASRRGQAFNSPLHF,TGTGCCAGCAGAAGGGGACAGGCGTTTAATTCACCCCTCCACTTT
TRBJ2-3,-,TRBV6-5,-,CASRQLATDTQYF,TGTGCCAGCAGGCAACTAGCCACAGATACGCAGTATTTT
TRBJ2-7,-,TRBV27,-,CASSLNRGGSYEQYF,TGTGCCAGCAGTTTAAACAGGGGGGGCTCCTACGAGCAGTACTTC
TRBJ1-1,-,TRBV5-1,few,CASSLDRNEAFF,TGCGCCAGCAGCTTGGACAGGAATGAGGCTTTCTTT
TRBJ2-7,-,TRBV20-1,-,CSAHSNEQYF,TGCAGTGCTCACTCCAACGAGCAGTACTTC
TRBJ1-2,TRBD1,TRBV14,-,CASSQRGTVGYTF,TGTGCCAGCAGCCAAAGGGGGACAGTTGGCTACACCTTC
TRBJ2-5,TRBD2,TRBV29-1,-,CSVNSGMETQYF,TGCAGCGTAAATAGCGGGATGGAGACCCAGTACTTC
TRBJ2-7,-,TRBV5-1,-,CASSPTIGAPYEQYF,TGCGCCAGCAGCCCAACTATCGGGGCCCCCTACGAGCAGTACTTC
TRBJ2-1,TRBD2,TRBV5-1,-,CASSYYSGSGDNEQFF,TGCGCCAGCAGTTATTACAGCGGGAGTGGCGACAATGAGCAGTTCTTC
TRBJ2-7,-,TRBV27,-,CASSFHRSSYEQYF,TGTGCCAGCAGTTTCCACCGGAGCTCCTACGAGCAGTACTTC
TRBJ2-7,-,TRBV29-1,once,CSVDGDTYEQYF,TGCAGCGTGGACGGAGACACCTACGAGCAGTACTTC
TRBJ2-1,TRBD2,TRBV9,-,CASSVASGSLGGEQFF,TGTGCCAGCAGCGTAGCTAGCGGGAGTTTAGGAGGTGAGCAGTTCTTC
TRBJ2-3,-,TRBV6-1,-,CASSGSTDTQYF,TGTGCCAGCAGCGGTAGCACAGATACGCAGTATTTT